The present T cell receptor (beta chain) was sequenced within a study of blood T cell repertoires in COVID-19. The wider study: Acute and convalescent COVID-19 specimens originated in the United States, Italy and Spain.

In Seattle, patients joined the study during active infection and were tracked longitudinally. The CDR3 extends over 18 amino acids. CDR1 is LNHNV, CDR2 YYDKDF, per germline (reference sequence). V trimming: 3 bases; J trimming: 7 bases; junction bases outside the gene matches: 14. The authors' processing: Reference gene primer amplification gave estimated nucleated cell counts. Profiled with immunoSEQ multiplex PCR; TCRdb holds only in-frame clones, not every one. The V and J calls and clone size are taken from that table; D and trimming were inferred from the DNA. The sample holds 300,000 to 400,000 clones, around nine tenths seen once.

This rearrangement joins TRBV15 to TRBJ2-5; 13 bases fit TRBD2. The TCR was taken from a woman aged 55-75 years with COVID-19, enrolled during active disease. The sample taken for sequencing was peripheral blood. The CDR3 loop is CATSRETSGGLLMMTQYF. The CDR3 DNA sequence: TGTGCCACCAGCAGGGAGACTAGCGGGGGGCTGCTTATGATGACCCAGTACTTC.